The rows below give T cell receptor beta chains drawn from one sample of a study of tumor-infiltrating lymphocytes in localized non-small cell lung cancer. Profiling relied on immunoSEQ multiplex PCR, and the TCRdb table lists in-frame clones only, not all of them. Altogether some 30,000 clones are present, approximately 83% being singletons, with the ten largest covering roughly 1.9%. Sequences were obtained from lung tumor tissue. These receptor sequences come from a human donor with non-small cell lung cancer. The CDR3 runs from the conserved cysteine through the conserved F or W. Fields, in order: J gene, clone size, D gene, V gene, CDR3 protein, CDR3 DNA. The D gene is left open where the match is weak. Clone size is shown for a subset of rows, as once, few, many or a class of expanded clone.

TRBJ1-1 once . TRBV7-8 CASSFPRDTLNTEAFF TGTGCCAGCAGCTTCCCTCGGGACACACTGAACACTGAAGCTTTCTTT
TRBJ1-6 . TRBD1 TRBV6-1 CASSDLQGSGSPLHF TGTGCCAGCAGTGATCTACAGGGGAGTGGTTCACCCCTCCACTTT
TRBJ2-3 . . TRBV7-9 CASSLDMGTVTDTQYF TGTGCCAGCAGCTTAGACATGGGAACCGTCACAGATACGCAGTATTTT
TRBJ2-2 . . TRBV11-3 CASSLGGGADGELFF TGTGCCAGCAGCTTAGGCGGGGGCGCGGACGGGGAGCTGTTTTTT
TRBJ2-3 . TRBD2 TRBV6-1 CASSERPGGFTDTQYF TGTGCCAGCAGTGAACGACCGGGGGGGTTCACAGATACGCAGTATTTT
TRBJ2-1 . TRBD1 TRBV5-1 CASSSDRVGNEQFF TGCGCCAGCAGCAGCGACAGGGTTGGGAATGAGCAGTTCTTC
TRBJ2-3 . TRBD2 TRBV4-2 CASSQDLAGGSRTDTQYF TGTGCCAGCAGCCAAGACCTAGCGGGGGGGTCCCGCACAGATACGCAGTATTTT
TRBJ2-1 . . TRBV7-2 CASSQDSTLNEQFF TGTGCCAGCAGCCAGGACAGCACTCTCAATGAGCAGTTCTTC
TRBJ1-2 . TRBD1 TRBV5-1 CASSLGTGRGPSGGYTF TGCGCCAGCAGCTTGGGGACAGGGAGAGGGCCTTCGGGTGGCTACACCTTC
TRBJ1-3 . . TRBV9 CASSVDPTSGNTIYF TGTGCCAGCAGCGTAGACCCCACCTCTGGAAACACCATATATTTT
TRBJ2-3 . . TRBV5-1 CASSLSGVRTDTQYF TGCGCCAGCAGCTTGTCAGGGGTCAGAACAGATACGCAGTATTTT
TRBJ2-2 . . TRBV9 CASSAHTGELFF TGTGCCAGCAGCGCGCACACCGGGGAGCTGTTTTTT
TRBJ2-1 . . TRBV6-5 CASSTPVEQFF TGTGCCAGCAGTACCCCGGTTGAGCAGTTCTTC
TRBJ2-3 . . TRBV18 CASSPITSTDTQYF TGTGCCAGCTCACCAATAACTAGCACAGATACGCAGTATTTT
TRBJ1-1 . TRBD1 TRBV7-8 CASSSGTANTEAFF TGTGCCAGCAGCTCCGGGACAGCGAACACTGAAGCTTTCTTT
TRBJ2-7 . TRBD1 TRBV6-1 CASTPVGTAFVEQYF TGTGCCAGCACCCCCGTCGGGACAGCGTTTGTGGAGCAGTACTTC
TRBJ2-2 . . TRBV7-9 CASSLETNTGELFF TGTGCCAGCAGCTTAGAGACGAACACCGGGGAGCTGTTTTTT
TRBJ1-2 . . TRBV5-6 CASSPPGRGGYTF TGTGCCAGCAGCCCGCCCGGACGGGGAGGCTACACCTTC
TRBJ2-7 . . TRBV6-1 CASSETSGVTDEQYF TGTGCCAGCAGTGAAACTTCCGGGGTTACAGACGAGCAGTACTTC
TRBJ2-5 . TRBD2 TRBV5-5 CASSLSAGGPGETQYF TGTGCCAGCAGCTTGTCAGCGGGGGGGCCCGGAGAGACCCAGTACTTC
TRBJ2-3 . . TRBV30 CAWSVPGRPTDTQYF TGTGCCTGGAGTGTTCCTGGGCGGCCCACAGATACGCAGTATTTT
TRBJ2-2 once . TRBV7-2 CASAGRGSTGELFF TGTGCCAGCGCGGGGCGGGGATCCACCGGGGAGCTGTTTTTT
TRBJ1-6 . TRBD1 TRBV11-2 CASRQGADNSPLHF TGTGCCAGCAGACAGGGGGCGGATAATTCACCCCTCCACTTT
TRBJ2-7 . TRBD1 TRBV6-5 CASSYSNDRGYEQYF TGTGCCAGCAGTTACTCGAATGACAGGGGCTACGAGCAGTACTTC
TRBJ2-5 once . TRBV5-6 CASSLAGRYQETQYF TGTGCCAGCAGCTTGGCCGGCAGGTACCAAGAGACCCAGTACTTC
TRBJ2-3 . . TRBV14 CASSQRQASTDTQYF TGTGCCAGCAGCCAACGACAGGCCAGCACAGATACGCAGTATTTT
TRBJ1-2 . . TRBV29-1 CSVESNRVGNTF TGCAGCGTTGAAAGTAACAGGGTGGGTAACACCTTC
TRBJ1-1 . . TRBV30 CAWSVRQGNTEAFF TGTGCCTGGAGTGTACGCCAGGGGAACACTGAAGCTTTCTTT
TRBJ1-2 . . TRBV15 CATSREGAGYGYTF TGTGCCACCAGCAGAGAAGGGGCAGGCTATGGCTACACCTTC
TRBJ2-3 . . TRBV4-3 CASSQDPRQGLDTQYF TGCGCCAGCAGCCAAGATCCGAGGCAGGGGTTAGATACGCAGTATTTT
TRBJ2-7 . . TRBV7-9 CASSSGRFTYEQYF TGTGCCAGCAGCTCCGGGCGGTTTACCTACGAGCAGTACTTC
TRBJ2-7 . . TRBV7-2 CASSLWGYEQYF TGTGCCAGCAGCTTATGGGGATACGAGCAGTACTTC
TRBJ2-7 . TRBD1 TRBV18 CASSPDRASYEQYF TGTGCCAGCTCACCGGACAGGGCCTCCTACGAGCAGTACTTC
TRBJ2-7 . . TRBV7-9 CASSLLTEAYEQYF TGTGCCAGCAGCTTACTTACAGAAGCCTACGAGCAGTACTTC
TRBJ2-1 few . TRBV6-6 CASSYPDWDEQFF TGTGCCAGCAGTTACCCCGACTGGGATGAGCAGTTCTTC
TRBJ1-2 . TRBD1 TRBV29-1 CSVERDRDNYGYTF TGCAGCGTTGAACGAGACAGGGATAACTATGGCTACACCTTC
TRBJ1-6 . . TRBV7-3 CASSGQWDSPLHF TGTGCCAGCAGCGGCCAGTGGGATTCACCCCTCCACTTT
TRBJ2-1 . TRBD2 TRBV4-2 CASSRPSGNNEQFF TGTGCCAGCAGCCGACCTAGCGGGAACAATGAGCAGTTCTTC
TRBJ2-7 . . TRBV7-2 CASSLAGEAYEQYF TGTGCCAGCAGCTTGGCCGGGGAGGCCTACGAGCAGTACTTC
TRBJ2-5 few . TRBV11-1 CASSLSGSLETQYF TGTGCCAGCAGCTTATCAGGGTCTTTGGAGACCCAGTACTTC
TRBJ2-1 . . TRBV19 CASSVLVMDEQFF TGTGCCAGTAGTGTACTAGTGATGGATGAGCAGTTCTTC
TRBJ2-3 once TRBD2 TRBV5-4 CASSRWSSGGIDTQYF TGTGCCAGCAGCCGGTGGTCTAGCGGGGGAATAGATACGCAGTATTTT
TRBJ2-2 few TRBD1 TRBV7-8 CASSLGRGQGRTGELFF TGTGCCAGCAGCTTAGGACGAGGACAGGGAAGGACCGGGGAGCTGTTTTTT
TRBJ2-5 . . TRBV7-2 CASSLEKGRDQYF TGTGCCAGCAGCTTAGAGAAGGGCCGGGACCAGTACTTC
TRBJ2-1 . TRBD2 TRBV9 CASSVSGGSYNEQFF TGTGCCAGCAGCGTTAGCGGGGGATCCTACAATGAGCAGTTCTTC
TRBJ1-1 . TRBD1 TRBV6-1 CASREAGQANTEAFF TGTGCCAGCAGGGAAGCCGGACAGGCGAACACTGAAGCTTTCTTT
TRBJ2-7 . . TRBV2 CASSGVRGYEQYF TGTGCCAGCAGTGGGGTTCGGGGGTACGAGCAGTACTTC
TRBJ2-5 . . TRBV9 CASSTLAQETQYF TGTGCCAGCAGCACTCTAGCCCAGGAGACCCAGTACTTC
TRBJ2-2 once . TRBV10-3 CASRTGDAGELFF TGTGCCTCCCGGACTGGGGATGCCGGGGAGCTGTTTTTT
TRBJ2-7 . TRBD1 TRBV4-3 CASSQEDRRYSYEQYF TGCGCCAGCAGCCAGGAGGACAGGCGCTACTCCTACGAGCAGTACTTC
TRBJ2-5 . . TRBV5-4 CASSLRETQYF TGTGCCAGCAGCTTGCGAGAGACCCAGTACTTC
TRBJ1-1 . TRBD1 TRBV4-3 CASSPCQGACGNTEAFF TGCGCCAGCAGCCCATGCCAGGGGGCCTGTGGGAACACTGAAGCTTTCTTT